The source of this T cell receptor (beta chain) is a study of cytomegalovirus exposure and HLA in healthy donors (dated by TCRdb to between 2016 and 2019). Background on the whole study: An earlier analysis of some 500 of the donors reported approximately 290 Gb of sequence data and 120 million or so unique TCR beta sequences from 190 million or so T cells. Around 330 gigabases of sequencing data and 91 million or so unique TCR sequences made up an early release that covered roughly 670 HLA-typed donors. Among the roughly 400 genotyped donors, about 83% belonged to the genetic ancestry cluster associated with self-reported Caucasian donors. The aim of the study was to test whether cataloging public T cell receptors could identify signatures of past pathogen exposure. The study used immunosequencing to profile the T cell repertoires of about 670 subjects and linked those repertoires to cytomegalovirus serostatus. Besides the first cohort of 550 to 750 subjects, a separate validation cohort made up of 90 to 150 different subjects was used. To predict cytomegalovirus infection status, the study brought together high-throughput TCR immunosequencing, statistical association of individual TCRs with disease status, and machine learning. To study patterns of TCR occurrence, a later analysis re-analyzed previously published TCR beta repertoires from 500 to 850 donors and added high-resolution HLA genotyping. Rather than drawing on any new phenotypic data, the later analysis identified candidate immune exposures from TCR beta sequences and the way those sequences occurred across donors. An earlier analysis of about 600 of the donors used high-throughput TCR beta sequencing to judge whether each TCR beta V gene segment behaved as functional or pseudogenic. Donor age, sex, ethnicity and CMV serostatus were compiled alongside the repertoire data. In a later genetic analysis, genome-wide SNP genotypes for about three fifths of the 666 donors were used, and that subset was treated as a discovery cohort. Every discovery cohort repertoire had been produced on one sequencing platform. Class I and class II HLA loci were covered by the typing at four-digit resolution. The number of typed donors differed by locus: roughly 620-630 for A, B, C, DRB1 and DQB1; roughly 510 for DQA1; approximately 600 for DPA1; and around 450 for DPB1. Because of strong linkage in the cohort, five DR-DQ haplotypes were treated as single units for association and clustering. Among roughly 400 genotyped donors of the cohort, an average of about 240,000 unique TCR beta nucleotide sequences were sequenced per donor, roughly a sixth of them non-productive.

CDR1 and CDR2, looked up from the germline V gene, are LGHNA and YNFKEQ. V is pared back by 0 bases and J by 6 bases, with 6 bases lying between the germline termini. The CDR3, cysteine through phenylalanine, is 12 amino acids long. Of all the DNA, just the CDR3 is kept, 36 bases in frame from base 1. A remark on this clone: This clone's antigen is unknown. The sample holds no much larger clone one base away, and base qualities are not on file.

In total, 630 or so healthy bone marrow donors made up the cohort. All cohort members were sampled while nominally healthy, although unrecorded immune exposures were likely present. The donor was CMV seronegative and belonged to the group of under 400 seronegative cohort members. A peripheral blood sample was collected from each donor, and TCR beta sequencing was performed on peripheral blood mononuclear cells. Genomic DNA was extracted from the blood cell samples with the Qiagen DNeasy Blood Extraction Kit. Libraries were built with the immunoSEQ multiplex PCR assay. A mixture of 60 forward primers for TCR Vbeta segments and 13 reverse primers for TCR Jbeta segments was used in the multiplex PCR. A multiplex PCR assay on genomic DNA amplified the CDR3 region of rearranged TCR beta genes. Amplified TCR beta libraries were sequenced as 87-base-pair reads on the Illumina HiSeq System. The authors processed their data as follows. In a later analysis, 70 million to 95 million unique TCR beta chains were counted across the approximately 670 repertoires, and roughly 11 million of these chains were shared by at least two donors. A nearest-neighbor algorithm error-corrected the raw reads and collapsed the reads into unique sequences, merging closely related sequences to remove PCR and sequencing errors. Alignment of CDR3 sequences to IMGT reference sequences was used to assign V, D and J gene segments. For a sequence to be retained, a match of at least six nucleotides was required to both a V gene segment and a J gene segment. A rearrangement was called productive if the CDR3 had no stop codons and remained in frame with V and J, and every other rearrangement was called non-productive. Following IMGT convention, CDR3 was defined as the stretch from the second conserved V-encoded cysteine to the conserved J-encoded phenylalanine. Sequences without an unambiguous match to a single V gene segment were excluded from the earlier analysis of several hundred of the donors. An earlier analysis of fewer than 750 of the donors classified V segments as functional when productive rearrangements were above 56.7% and as segregating when the standard deviation between donors was above 5%. A statistical classification framework was built to diagnose cytomegalovirus status from the catalog of TCR beta chain sequences. V and J gene assignment, in a later analysis, came from comparing TCR nucleotide sequences with IMGT/GENE-DB human TR gene sequences. A later analysis assigned CDR3 sequences and most-parsimonious VDJ recombination scenarios with the TCRdist pipeline. In a later analysis, each TCR beta chain was defined by its CDR3 amino acid sequence together with its V-gene family, and reads lacking a unique V-gene family were excluded. In a later analysis, nearly 600 highly shared, low-generation-probability nucleotide sequences were removed to address suspected cross-contamination and a sequencing artifact. In a later analysis, a clonal expansion index was calculated for each public chain from normalized within-repertoire ranks of inferred template counts. In a later analysis, generation probabilities were computed with a VDJ recombination model fitted to out-of-frame rearrangements, and the resulting probabilities were checked against IGoR. In a later analysis, hypergeometric tests were used to score TCR-TCR, TCR-HLA and TCR-CMV co-occurrence, with a repertoire-size bias correction applied to TCR pairs. In a later analysis, false discovery rates were estimated by permuting HLA or CMV assignments 20 times. In a later analysis, co-occurring TCRs were grouped using DBSCAN, with TCRdist sequence similarity added in when clustering inside HLA-allele-positive subsets. Repertoires with fewer than 30,000 or more than 120,000 public chains, plus five repertoires with anomalous nucleotide sharing, were excluded from co-occurrence clustering. Drawn from immuneACCESS, this table holds only the in-frame rearrangements with V and J called that TCRdb kept. Clones are partly lost; checked studies trace under half to an unresolved V gene and leave the rest unexplained. Clone size and the V and J calls come from that table; the DNA yielded D and trimming. The sample table contains 150,000 to 200,000 clones; only one count was recorded for around nine tenths of them. Under 2.5% of the sample goes to the ten largest clones.

Overall results and qualifications from the work: At a false discovery rate of 0.05, a later analysis linked around 17,000 TCR beta sequences to specific HLA alleles. Strong co-occurrence of HLA alleles, especially DR and DQ, made assigning TCR associations to individual alleles difficult. A later genetic analysis associated a missense DCLRE1C variant with V-gene and J-gene trimming of TCR beta chains, and an independent cohort replicated the association. In a later genetic analysis, fewer N-insertions in productive TCRs were reported among donors in an Asian-associated ancestry cluster than the approximately 710-donor mean. A later analysis reported that several top co-occurrence clusters appeared linked to parvovirus B19, influenza, CMV and Epstein-Barr virus. The authors suggested that the approach could potentially be generalized to other disease states and immunological phenotypes. In a later analysis, TCR association rates were found to vary across HLA loci, with the most associated TCRs seen for DRB1 alleles and the fewest for HLA-C alleles. Because counts were too low, roughly 16 rarely observed V segments, including chromosome 9 orphons, were left out of the earlier analysis of 500 to 750 of the donors. Cytomegalovirus status was reported to be diagnosed by the classifier with high specificity and sensitivity in both the original and validation cohorts. The 87-base-pair reads could not distinguish some IMGT-functional V segments, including TRBV6-2 and TRBV6-3, so those segments were excluded. Linkage disequilibrium might explain the correlated functional status among segregating V segments, but an unknown experimental factor could not be ruled out. A further reported finding was that TCR beta sequences accurately predicted the HLA-A and HLA-B alleles for most subjects in the first cohort. CMV serostatus was the only immune exposure information available for the cohort. The study gave a list of 150 to 200 TCR beta chains associated with cytomegalovirus. Three of the identified cytomegalovirus-associated TCR beta chains were confirmed in vitro to be specific for cytomegalovirus antigens. Broadly in line with IMGT annotations, most TCR beta V segments showed up in productive rearrangements about 90% or about 30% of the time in an earlier analysis of around 550 of the donors. Because HLA typing was unavailable for some donors at each locus, only the typed subset was used in association tests. This cohort had only TCR beta chains sequenced, and the lack of alpha or paired-chain data limited which features could be detected. Sequencing depth was assumed to be roughly uniform across donors in the presence/absence analyses, though that assumption may not hold. A cluster of highly shared sequence variants was judged likely to be a technical artifact of the sequencing pipeline. In a later analysis, HLA-associated TCR beta chains showed more clonal expansion and lower generation probabilities than non-associated chains that were equally common. A later analysis found that most CMV-associated TCR beta chains appeared HLA-restricted, with HLA associations seemingly driven largely by CMV exposure. Across donors, most TCR sequences were observed very rarely, whereas some public TCRs were present in many individuals.

The chain is encoded by TRBV4-2 joined to TRBJ2-7; the best D guess is TRBD1, with 5 bases matching. The sequence derives from a woman between 18 and 29 years old in good health and CMV-seronegative. The sample comprised PBMCs. CDR3 region: CASSQDQGEQYF. The nucleotide sequence reads as follows: TGTGCCAGCAGCCAAGATCAGGGCGAGCAGTACTTC.